One and the same sample provided the 2 T cell receptor beta chains below, sequenced in a study of blood T cell repertoires in COVID-19. Produced via immunoSEQ multiplex PCR; TCRdb's table is partial and in-frame only. This table has fewer than 150,000 clones, roughly 80% appearing once. Sequencing was performed on PBMCs or T cells enriched from blood (not recorded which). The origin of the receptors is a man under 40 who had recovered from COVID-19.

The chain employs TRBV6-5 and TRBJ2-7; D unresolved. This CDR3 contains 15 residues. Per the germline V gene, CDR1 is MNHEY and CDR2 is SVGAGI. Trimming took 2 bases from V and 1 from J, leaving 12 bases between them. In DNA form, the CDR3 reads TGTGCCAGCAGTTACCGAATTAGAGGATCCTACGAGCAGTACTTC. Its protein product is CASSYRIRGSYEQYF.

The rearrangement uses TRBV5-1 and TRBJ1-3, with TRBD1 as a possible D gene (6 bases). V dropped 1 base and J dropped 2 bases, with 10 bases sitting between them. This CDR3 comprises 15 residues. CDR1 SGHRS and CDR2 YFSETQ come from the germline V gene. CDR3 sequence (DNA): TGCGCCAGCAGCTTGTCAGGGGCTACTGGAAACACCATATATTTT. It translates to CASSLSGATGNTIYF.